This TCR beta chain comes out of a study of control samples from healthy donors and cancer patients. This clone was seen just once. The assay was immunoSEQ multiplex PCR, and TCRdb's table has in-frame clones only and misses some. The sample consists of some 45,000 clones, less than 95% of them appearing once. The sample comprised PBMCs. The clonotype was recovered from a woman aged 40 to 50 with head and neck cancer.

CDR3 region: CASSLGPGNTEAFF. The CDR3, as DNA: TGTGCCAGCAGTTTGGGGCCAGGGAACACTGAAGCTTTCTTT. This chain links TRBV27 with TRBJ1-1, with D possibly TRBD1 on 5 matching bases. CDR1 is MNHEY, CDR2 SMNVEV, per germline (reference sequence). The CDR3 totals 14 residues. Trimming cost V 3 bases and J 1 base, with 9 bases left between them.